Here is one TCR beta chain with its context. Its antigen is unidentified. The sample is drawn from a study of T cells in pancreatic ductal adenocarcinoma. Germline assignment: CDR1 SGHTA and CDR2 FQGTGA. The CDR3 extends over 17 amino acids. The V and J ends lost 2 bases and 1 base respectively, with 12 bases between them. TCRdb's copy holds only in-frame clones and misses some; the assay was immunoSEQ multiplex PCR. The sample consists of 10,000 to 15,000 clones, just over 85% of them appearing once. Study-wide points: Tumor-versus-blood clonality comparisons may be biased toward lower tumor diversity. Mean clonality was approximately 0.1 in tumors and roughly 0.068 in blood, not significantly different. Unique clonotypes were roughly 8-fold more numerous in blood than in tumor. The resected pancreatic cancer cohort was biased toward the minority with early-stage disease.

Surgery without prior neoadjuvant therapy was the treatment of the selected pancreatic ductal adenocarcinoma patients. Material for sequencing was PBMCs. The J gene is TRBJ2-6, the V gene TRBV7-3, with D perhaps given as TRBD1 or TRBD2 (5 bases each). The origin of this receptor is a human donor with pancreatic ductal adenocarcinoma. This chain's CDR3 is CASSLRGGLSGANVLTF. CDR3 DNA sequence: TGTGCCAGCAGCTTACGGGGCGGGCTATCTGGGGCCAACGTCCTGACTTTC. Combining the CDR3 with reference TRBV7-3 and TRBJ2-6 gives the whole variable domain GAGVSQTPSNKVTEKGKYVELRCDPISGHTALYWYRQSLGQGPEFLIYFQGTGAADDSGLPNDRFFAVRPEGSVSTLKIQRTERGDSAVYLCASSLRGGLSGANVLTFGAGSRLTVL.